What follows are 20 T cell receptor beta chains derived from one specimen sequenced in a study of glioma-infiltrating T cells after dendritic cell vaccination. Only in-frame clones appear in the TCRdb table, and some are missing; sequencing was by immunoSEQ multiplex PCR. The profile shows just over 95,000 clones, around 80% of them singletons. Sequencing used blood, obtained before dendritic cell vaccination. The receptor set was obtained from a human donor with glioblastoma.

The V gene is TRBV6-6, the J gene TRBJ1-1, with 7 bases matching TRBD1. This CDR3 has 15 amino acids. Germline V CDR1 and CDR2: MNHNY, SVGAGI (reference sequence). Trimming removed 5 bases from V and 4 bases from J; junction bases left unmatched: 10. In DNA, the CDR3 is TGTGCCAGCAGTCCGGGGTCCAACAGGGGCACTGAAGCTTTCTTT. It translates to CASSPGSNRGTEAFF.

The CDR3 sequence: CSARAGEQYF. The CDR3, as DNA: TGCAGTGCCCGAGCCGGCGAGCAGTACTTC. V usage is TRBV20-1 and J usage is TRBJ2-7; D gene ambiguous. V dropped 6 bases and J dropped 6 bases, with 9 bases sitting between them. Germline V gene sequence: CDR1 DFQATT, CDR2 SNEGSKA (reference sequence). The CDR3 is made up of 10 amino acids.

J is TRBJ2-7 and V is TRBV30; the match to TRBD1 covers 9 bases. V lost 2 bases, J lost 5 bases, and 4 bases stayed unmatched. This CDR3 is built from 13 residues. Germline values: CDR1 GTSNPN, CDR2 SVGIG (reference sequence). The CDR3 region is CAWSLTGGHEQYF. The CDR3 region has the DNA TGTGCCTGGAGTCTAACAGGGGGCCACGAGCAGTACTTC.

The chain joins TRBV6-5 to TRBJ1-1; D unclear. Per the germline V gene, CDR1 is MNHEY and CDR2 is SVGAGI. V was trimmed by 7 bases and J by 1 base, leaving 13 bases between them. The CDR3 has 14 amino acids. CDR3 protein: CASKRPGSNTEAFF. The CDR3 DNA reads TGTGCCAGCAAAAGACCGGGATCGAACACTGAAGCTTTCTTT.

This chain links TRBV2 with TRBJ1-1; D perhaps matches TRBD1 (5 bases). Germline V lookup: CDR1 SNHLY, CDR2 FYNNEI. V gave up 7 bases and J gave up 5 bases, with 17 bases separating them. The CDR3 has 14 residues. The CDR3, as DNA: TGTGCCAGCATTCCCTCGGGGGATTCGACTGAAGCTTTCTTT. This codes for CASIPSGDSTEAFF.

In DNA, the CDR3 is TGTGCCAGCAGGCCCCGAGGGAGCGGGGGGACTCAGTTCTTC. This codes for CASRPRGSGGTQFF. The chain uses TRBV27 and TRBJ2-1; 9 bases are a match to TRBD2. Germline loops: CDR1 MNHEY, CDR2 SMNVEV (reference sequence). This CDR3 spans 14 amino acids. The V and J ends lost 6 bases and 13 bases, in that order; junction bases with no gene match: 13.

The gene calls are TRBV10-3 and TRBJ1-2; 7 bases match TRBD1. V shed 0 bases and J 8 bases; nucleotides not matched to a gene: 3. Germline V lookup: CDR1 ENHRY, CDR2 SYGVKD. The CDR3 runs 13 residues. Here the CDR3 reads CAISESRTGGYTF. DNA for the CDR3: TGTGCCATCAGTGAGTCTCGGACAGGCGGCTACACCTTC.

The chain uses TRBV7-9 and TRBJ2-7, with a tentative D call TRBD1 (5 bases). The germline V gene has CDR1 SEHNR and CDR2 FQNEAQ (reference sequence). CDR3 size: 16 residues. Trimming removed 4 bases at V and 0 bases at J, with 16 bases between. The CDR3 region has the DNA TGTGCCAGCAGCTCGGCTTGGGGCGTCAGCTCCTACGAGCAGTACTTC. The encoded protein is CASSSAWGVSSYEQYF. Together with reference TRBV7-9 and TRBJ2-7, the CDR3 gives the full variable domain: DTGVSQNPRHKITKRGQNVTFRCDPISEHNRLYWYRQTLGQGPEFLTYFQNEAQLEKSRLLSDRFSAERPKGSFSTLEIQRTEQGDSAMYLCASSSAWGVSSYEQYFGPGTRLTVT.

This clone has more than one count but fewer than ten. The chain combines TRBV27 with TRBJ2-7; 8 nucleotides line up with TRBD2. The V segment lost 5 bases and the J segment 0 bases; nucleotides outside the gene matches: 6. There are 15 residues in the CDR3. Germline V CDR1 and CDR2: MNHEY, SMNVEV (reference sequence). The CDR3 nucleotides are TGTGCCAGCAGTGCTTGGGGACTAGGCTCCTACGAGCAGTACTTC. Protein: CASSAWGLGSYEQYF.

This clone was seen more than once but under ten times. V is TRBV28 and J is TRBJ2-3, with 7 bases that match TRBD1. Germline V CDR1 and CDR2: MDHEN, SYDVKM. V lost 6 bases and J lost 3; bases outside the gene matches: 3. The CDR3 totals 13 residues. The CDR3 protein is CASSDRVTDTQYF. The CDR3 DNA reads as TGTGCCAGCAGCGACAGGGTAACAGATACGCAGTATTTT.

The chain recombines TRBV6-6 with TRBJ1-1, with 8 bases matching TRBD1. There are 12 residues in the CDR3. J lost 7 bases, V lost 5 bases, and 3 bases had no gene match. Germline assignment: CDR1 MNHNY and CDR2 SVGAGI (reference sequence). This CDR3 reads CASSHGQGEAFF. Written as DNA, the CDR3 is TGTGCCAGCAGTCACGGACAGGGTGAAGCTTTCTTT.

This clone appeared once. The chain has TRBV5-1 and TRBJ1-2, with TRBD1 matching 9 bases. The CDR3 has 13 amino acids. The germline V gene has CDR1 SGHRS and CDR2 YFSETQ. Unmatched junction bases numbered 5, after V lost 0 bases and J lost 11 bases. As DNA, the CDR3 is TGCGCCAGCAGCTTGGGGGACAGGGCGGGGTACACCTTC. Translation gives CASSLGDRAGYTF.

The CDR3 DNA reads as TGTGCCAGCGCCGCCGGGGGGGCGACGACTACCTACGAGCAGTACTTC. Residues: CASAAGGATTTYEQYF. V and J are TRBV9 and TRBJ2-7, with TRBD2 identical over 8 bases. The CDR3 spans 16 residues. Per the germline V gene, CDR1 is SGDLS and CDR2 is YYNGEE. Trimming at V came to 7 bases and at J to 2 bases, leaving 14 bases not matched to a gene. The variable domain in full, with the rest retrieved from reference TRBV9 and TRBJ2-7, is DSGVTQTPKHLITATGQRVTLRCSPRSGDLSVYWYQQSLDQGLQFLIQYYNGEERAKGNILERFSAQQFPDLHSELNLSSLELGDSALYFCASAAGGATTTYEQYFGPGTRLTVT.

The rearrangement links TRBV9 to TRBJ2-5; TRBD1 is a possible D gene (5 bases). The CDR3 sequence is 14 residues long. Trimming left V 3 bases short and J 7 bases short, with 16 bases between. Germline CDR1 and CDR2: SGDLS and YYNGEE. CDR3 residues: CASSESRAWGTQYF. The CDR3 DNA is TGTGCCAGCAGCGAATCCAGGGCCTGGGGGACCCAGTACTTC.

This clone has a single count. The chain recombines TRBV5-4 with TRBJ1-2, with 10 bases fitting TRBD1. With V trimmed by 0 bases and J by 2 bases, 1 base remained unmatched. The V gene's germline CDR1 is SGHNT and CDR2 YYREEE (reference sequence). This CDR3 has 15 residues. DNA of the CDR3: TGTGCCAGCAGCTTGGGGGGACAGGGGAACTATGGCTACACCTTC. Its protein product is CASSLGGQGNYGYTF.

This chain links TRBV27 with TRBJ2-1; D gene unclear. Between the trimmed V and J ends, which lost 3 bases and 0 bases, there was a span of 9 bases. CDR1 is MNHEY and CDR2 is SMNVEV in the germline V gene (reference sequence). The CDR3 loop spans 15 amino acids. CDR3 residues: CASSFIRSSYNEQFF. Here the CDR3 DNA reads TGTGCCAGCAGTTTCATACGGAGCTCCTACAATGAGCAGTTCTTC.

The J gene is TRBJ2-2, the V gene TRBV5-1; 10 bases fit TRBD1. CDR1 is SGHRS and CDR2 is YFSETQ in the germline V gene. There are 16 residues in the CDR3. After removal of 7 bases from V and 6 bases from J, the junction contained 12 bases not matched to a gene. The CDR3 DNA is TGCGCCAGCGACTTCCTCGGGACAGGGGTGCCCGGGGAGCTGTTTTTT. It encodes CASDFLGTGVPGELFF.

The chain combines TRBV9 with TRBJ2-7; D is possibly TRBD2 (5 bases). The length of the CDR3 is 14 residues. Between the trimmed V and J ends, which lost 0 bases and 0 bases, there was a span of 7 bases. Germline V gives CDR1 SGDLS, CDR2 YYNGEE. CDR3 coding DNA: TGTGCCAGCAGCGTAGGAGGGAACTCCTACGAGCAGTACTTC. As protein: CASSVGGNSYEQYF.

The gene calls are TRBV6-4 and TRBJ2-3; D is unclear. Trimming removed 2 bases from V and 1 base from J, with 7 bases in between. This CDR3 is 14 amino acids long. Looked up from germline, CDR1 is MRHNA and CDR2 is SNTAGT. CDR3 in amino acids: CASSDVGGTDTQYF. CDR3 in DNA: TGTGCCAGCAGTGACGTTGGAGGCACAGATACGCAGTATTTT.

The chain uses TRBV5-1 and TRBJ2-2, with TRBD2 matching 9 bases. This CDR3 has 17 residues. Germline assignment: CDR1 SGHRS and CDR2 YFSETQ. The ends lost 4 bases at V and 1 base at J; junction bases unmatched: 8. The CDR3 region is CASSRSGTSLNTGELFF. CDR3 DNA: TGCGCCAGCAGCAGATCCGGGACTAGCTTGAACACCGGGGAGCTGTTTTTT.